A selection of T cell receptor beta chains follows, all from one sample in a study of CD8 T cells in ankylosing spondylitis. TCRdb ran MiXCR on the 5' RACE reads and lists one entry per CDR3 protein. The sample consists of 300,000 to 350,000 distinct CDR3 sequences, 14% to 15% of them appearing once. Specimen: blood, either unsorted or a sorted T cell fraction (not recorded which). The source of these receptors is a male donor with ankylosing spondylitis or in good health (not recorded which). Each CDR3 is given with its conserved first and last residue. A D gene is named only where the DNA matches it firmly. Clone size, where shown, is once, few, many, or a class for clones that have expanded.

TRBJ1-6 TRBV21-1 - - TGTGCCAGCAGCAAACAGTCTATAAGCTCACCCCTCCACTTT CASSKQSISSPLHF
TRBJ2-1 TRBV29-1 - few TGCAGCGTTGCACTAGCCTACAATGAGCAGTTCTTC CSVALAYNEQFF
TRBJ1-2 TRBV5-1 TRBD1 few TGCGCCAGCAGCCCGGGACAGGAAAACTATGGCTACACCTTC CASSPGQENYGYTF
TRBJ2-1 TRBV12-3/TRBV12-4 TRBD2 many TGTGCCAGCACCTCACTAGCGCGAGCTTACAATGAGCAGTTCTTC CASTSLARAYNEQFF
TRBJ2-1 TRBV24-1 - few TGTGCCACCAGTGATCCCGGACTCCCGAATGAGCAGTTCTTC CATSDPGLPNEQFF
TRBJ2-3 TRBV11-1 TRBD2 few TGTGCCAGCAGCTTGACTAGCGGGAGTCGAACTAAATCCACAGATACGCAGTATTTT CASSLTSGSRTKSTDTQYF
TRBJ2-2 TRBV6-1 - - TGTGCCAGCAGTGAGGCTTTCACCGGGGAGCTGTTTTTT CASSEAFTGELFF
TRBJ1-3 TRBV5-1 - many TGCGCCAGCAGCACCGGGACACCGGGCTCTGGAAACACCATATATTTT CASSTGTPGSGNTIYF
TRBJ2-4 TRBV15 TRBD1 few TGTGCCACCAGCTTCGACAGGGGGGCAAACATTCAGTACTTC CATSFDRGANIQYF
TRBJ2-1 TRBV5-1 TRBD2 - TGCGCCAGCAGTTTTGGGTTGACTAGCGCCTACAATGAGCAGTTCTTC CASSFGLTSAYNEQFF